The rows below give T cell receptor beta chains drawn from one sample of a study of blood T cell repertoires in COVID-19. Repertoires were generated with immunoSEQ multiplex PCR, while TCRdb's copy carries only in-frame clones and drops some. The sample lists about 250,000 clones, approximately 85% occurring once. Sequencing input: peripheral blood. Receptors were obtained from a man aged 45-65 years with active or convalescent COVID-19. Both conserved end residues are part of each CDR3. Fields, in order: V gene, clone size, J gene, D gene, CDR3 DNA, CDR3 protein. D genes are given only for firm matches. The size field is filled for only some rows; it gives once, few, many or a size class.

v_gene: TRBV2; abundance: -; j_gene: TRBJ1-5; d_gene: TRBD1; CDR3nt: TGTGCCAGCAGTCTTAGCGGACAGGCCAATCAGCCCCAGCATTTT; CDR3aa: CASSLSGQANQPQHF
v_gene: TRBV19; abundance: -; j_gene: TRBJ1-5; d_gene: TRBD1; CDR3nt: TGTGCCAGTAGTATGGCACAGGGGGAAGGTCAGCCCCAGCATTTT; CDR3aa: CASSMAQGEGQPQHF
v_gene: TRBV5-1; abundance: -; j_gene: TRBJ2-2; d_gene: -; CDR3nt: TGCGCCAGCAGCCCCACCCTAGGCGGGGCCGGGGAGCTGTTTTTT; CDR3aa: CASSPTLGGAGELFF
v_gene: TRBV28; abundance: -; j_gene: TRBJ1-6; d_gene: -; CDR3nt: TGTGCCAGCAGTCTCCCTGTGAGGTCACCCCTCCACTTT; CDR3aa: CASSLPVRSPLHF
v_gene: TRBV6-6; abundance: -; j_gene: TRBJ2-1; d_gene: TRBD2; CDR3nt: TGTGCCAGCAGTATTCTTAGCGGGAGGGCTGGCAATGAGCAGTTCTTC; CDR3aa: CASSILSGRAGNEQFF
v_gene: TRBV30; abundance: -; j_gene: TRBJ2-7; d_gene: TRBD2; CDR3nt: TGTGCCTGGAGTTACGGGAGGGCCTCCGAGCAGTACTTC; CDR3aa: CAWSYGRASEQYF
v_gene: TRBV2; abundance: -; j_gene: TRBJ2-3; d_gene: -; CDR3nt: TGTGCCAGCAGGGACTTCCCAGATACGCAGTATTTT; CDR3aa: CASRDFPDTQYF
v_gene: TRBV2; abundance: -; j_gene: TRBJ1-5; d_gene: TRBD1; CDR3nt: TGTGCCAGCAGTGATGAGGGGACAGGGCCCCAGCATTTT; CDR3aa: CASSDEGTGPQHF
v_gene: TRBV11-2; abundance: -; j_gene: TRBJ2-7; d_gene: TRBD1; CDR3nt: TGTGCCAGCAGCTTAGATAGGACAGGGTCCTACGAGCAGTACTTC; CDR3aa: CASSLDRTGSYEQYF
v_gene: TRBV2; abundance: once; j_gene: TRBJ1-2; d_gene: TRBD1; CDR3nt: TGTGCCAGCAGTCCCGGGACAGCCCCGAACTACACCTTC; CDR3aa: CASSPGTAPNYTF
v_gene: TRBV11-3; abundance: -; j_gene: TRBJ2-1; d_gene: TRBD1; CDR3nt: TGTGCCAGCAGCTTAGTCCAACAGGGGCGGAATGAGCAGTTCTTC; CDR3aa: CASSLVQQGRNEQFF
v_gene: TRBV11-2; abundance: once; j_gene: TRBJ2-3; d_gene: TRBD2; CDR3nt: TGTGCCAGCAGCTCCTTGATCGGGCGGGAGGGCCAAGATACGCAGTATTTT; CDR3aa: CASSSLIGREGQDTQYF
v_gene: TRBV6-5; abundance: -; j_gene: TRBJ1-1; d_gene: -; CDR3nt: TGTGCCAGCAGTTTCCGGGTTTCGCAGAACACTGAAGCTTTCTTT; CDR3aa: CASSFRVSQNTEAFF
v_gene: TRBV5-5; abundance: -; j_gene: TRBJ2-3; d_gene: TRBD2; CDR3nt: TGTGCCAGCACCTCTGTCGGGGGGGCTACAGATACGCAGTATTTT; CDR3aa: CASTSVGGATDTQYF
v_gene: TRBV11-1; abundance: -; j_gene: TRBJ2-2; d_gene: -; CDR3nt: TGTGCCAGCAGGCTTAGCGCGAACACCGGGGAGCTGTTTTTT; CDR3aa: CASRLSANTGELFF
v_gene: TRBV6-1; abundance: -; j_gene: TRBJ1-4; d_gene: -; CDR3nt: TGTGCCAGCAGTGAACGGGGGGCGCGTGAAAAACTGTTTTTT; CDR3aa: CASSERGAREKLFF
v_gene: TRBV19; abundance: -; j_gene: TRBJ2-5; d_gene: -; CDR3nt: TGTGCCAGTAGTATTGGGCGCGCAGAGACCCAGTACTTC; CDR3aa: CASSIGRAETQYF
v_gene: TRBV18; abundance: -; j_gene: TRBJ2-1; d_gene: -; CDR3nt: TGTGCCAGCTCACCAGGTCGACTATTGGATGAGCAGTTCTTC; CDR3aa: CASSPGRLLDEQFF
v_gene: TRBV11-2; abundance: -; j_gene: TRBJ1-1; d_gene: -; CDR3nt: TGTGCCAGCAGCACCCGAAGAGGGAACACTGAAGCTTTCTTT; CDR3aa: CASSTRRGNTEAFF
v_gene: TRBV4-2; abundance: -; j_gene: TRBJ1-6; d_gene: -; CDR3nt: TGTGCCAGCAGCCAAGCCCTAGGGGGTTCTCCACCCCTCCACTTT; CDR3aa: CASSQALGGSPPLHF
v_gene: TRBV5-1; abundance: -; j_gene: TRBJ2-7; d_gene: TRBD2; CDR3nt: TGCGCCAGTAGGCTTAGCGGGACATGGGAGCAGTACTTC; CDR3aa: CASRLSGTWEQYF
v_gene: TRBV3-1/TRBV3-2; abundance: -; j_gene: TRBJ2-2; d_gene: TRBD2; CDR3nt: TGTGCCAGCAGCCAAGGAATCCCAGGGACTAGCGGGGTAGCCGGGGAGCTGTTTTTT; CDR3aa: CASSQGIPGTSGVAGELFF
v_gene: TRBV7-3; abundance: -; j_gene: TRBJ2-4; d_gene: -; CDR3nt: TGTGCCAGCAGCTCCGGCACAGGGAACATTCAGTACTTC; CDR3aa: CASSSGTGNIQYF
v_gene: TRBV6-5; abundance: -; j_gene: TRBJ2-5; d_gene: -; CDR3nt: TGTGCCTCTCCAAGTGGGACTTTGAGGGAGACCCAGTACTTC; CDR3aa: CASPSGTLRETQYF
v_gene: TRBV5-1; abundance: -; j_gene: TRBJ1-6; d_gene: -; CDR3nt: TGCGCCAGCAGCTTGGATGGGGCCCATAATTCACCCCTCCACTTT; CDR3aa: CASSLDGAHNSPLHF
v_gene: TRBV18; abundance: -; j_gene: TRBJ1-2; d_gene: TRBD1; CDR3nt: TGTGCCAGCTCACGAGGGACAGGGTTCGACTATGGCTACACCTTC; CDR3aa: CASSRGTGFDYGYTF
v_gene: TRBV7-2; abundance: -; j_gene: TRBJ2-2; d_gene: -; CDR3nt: TGTGCCAGCAGACCGGGACACCCGAACACCGGGGAGCTGTTTTTT; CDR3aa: CASRPGHPNTGELFF
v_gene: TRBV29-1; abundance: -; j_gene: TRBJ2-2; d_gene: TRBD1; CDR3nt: TGCAGCGCCGGGACAGCACTTAAGCAATCCACCGGGGAGCTGTTTTTT; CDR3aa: CSAGTALKQSTGELFF
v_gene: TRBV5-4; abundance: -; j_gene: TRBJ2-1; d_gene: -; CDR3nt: TGTGCCAGCAGCTTTTTTCAGCGGAGCTCCTACAATGAGCAGTTCTTC; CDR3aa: CASSFFQRSSYNEQFF
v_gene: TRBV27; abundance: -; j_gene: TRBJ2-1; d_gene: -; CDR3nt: TGTGCCAGCAGTTTCGACAGCTCGCCCTACAATGAGCAGTTCTTC; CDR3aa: CASSFDSSPYNEQFF
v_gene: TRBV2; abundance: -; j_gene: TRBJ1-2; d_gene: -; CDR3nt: TGTGCCAGCAGTGAGTTCGGCAGGGGCCTCGAAAACTATGGCTACACCTTC; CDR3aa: CASSEFGRGLENYGYTF
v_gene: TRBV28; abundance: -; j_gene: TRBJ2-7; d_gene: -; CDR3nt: TGTGCCAGCAGCCCATATAGTGGTAACTTGTTTAACGAGCAGTACTTC; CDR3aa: CASSPYSGNLFNEQYF
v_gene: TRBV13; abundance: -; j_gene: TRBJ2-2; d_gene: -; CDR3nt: TGTGCCAGCGCCCGGGACAATACCGGGGAGCTGTTTTTT; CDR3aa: CASARDNTGELFF
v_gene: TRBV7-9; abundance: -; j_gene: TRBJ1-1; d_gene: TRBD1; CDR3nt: TGTGCCACGAACAGGGGGGACACTGAAGCTTTCTTT; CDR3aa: CATNRGDTEAFF
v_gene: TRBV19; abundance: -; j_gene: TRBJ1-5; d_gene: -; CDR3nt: TGTGCCACCGAAGACAGGTTCAATCAGCCCCAGCATTTT; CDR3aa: CATEDRFNQPQHF
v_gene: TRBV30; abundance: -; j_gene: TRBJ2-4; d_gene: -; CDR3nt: TGTGCCTGGAGTGTAGGGGGGAGGGGAATGAACATTCAGTACTTC; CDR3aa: CAWSVGGRGMNIQYF
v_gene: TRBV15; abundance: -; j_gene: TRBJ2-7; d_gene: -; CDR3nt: TGTGCCACCAGCTCGCATCGGTCCTACGAGCAGTACTTC; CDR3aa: CATSSHRSYEQYF
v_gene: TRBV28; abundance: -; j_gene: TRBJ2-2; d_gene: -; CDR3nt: TGTGCCGGGGGCAGATACACCGGGGAGCTGTTTTTT; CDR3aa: CAGGRYTGELFF
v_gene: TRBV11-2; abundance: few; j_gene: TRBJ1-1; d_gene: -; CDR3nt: TGTGCCAGCAGCTATTCAGGGAACCAGAACACTGAAGCTTTCTTT; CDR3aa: CASSYSGNQNTEAFF
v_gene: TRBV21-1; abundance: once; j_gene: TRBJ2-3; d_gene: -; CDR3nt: TGTGCCAGCAGGGGGCTAGCGGGTGGAACAGATACGCAGTATTTT; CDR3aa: CASRGLAGGTDTQYF
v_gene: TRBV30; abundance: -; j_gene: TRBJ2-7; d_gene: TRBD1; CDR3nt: TGTGCCGCGGACAGGGGGCACGAGCAGTACTTC; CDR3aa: CAADRGHEQYF
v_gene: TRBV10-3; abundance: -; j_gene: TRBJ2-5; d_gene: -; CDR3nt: TGTGCCATCAGTGAGTCTCCAGGAGCGGTGGTTCAAGAGACCCAGTACTTC; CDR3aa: CAISESPGAVVQETQYF
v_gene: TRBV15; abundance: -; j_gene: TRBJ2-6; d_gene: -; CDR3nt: TGTGCTTCTCGCCCCGGGGGGCAGGGTGGGGCCAACGTCCTGACTTTC; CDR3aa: CASRPGGQGGANVLTF